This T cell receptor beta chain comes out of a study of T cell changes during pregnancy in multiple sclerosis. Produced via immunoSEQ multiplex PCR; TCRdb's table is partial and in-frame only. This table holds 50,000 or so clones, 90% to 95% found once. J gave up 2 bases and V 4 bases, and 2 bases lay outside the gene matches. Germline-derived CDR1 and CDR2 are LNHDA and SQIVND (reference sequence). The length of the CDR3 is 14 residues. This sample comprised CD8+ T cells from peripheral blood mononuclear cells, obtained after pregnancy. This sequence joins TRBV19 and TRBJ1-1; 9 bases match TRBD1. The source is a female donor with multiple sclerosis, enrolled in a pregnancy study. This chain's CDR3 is CASSTGQGNTEAFF. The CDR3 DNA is TGTGCCAGTAGTACGGGACAGGGAAACACTGAAGCTTTCTTT.